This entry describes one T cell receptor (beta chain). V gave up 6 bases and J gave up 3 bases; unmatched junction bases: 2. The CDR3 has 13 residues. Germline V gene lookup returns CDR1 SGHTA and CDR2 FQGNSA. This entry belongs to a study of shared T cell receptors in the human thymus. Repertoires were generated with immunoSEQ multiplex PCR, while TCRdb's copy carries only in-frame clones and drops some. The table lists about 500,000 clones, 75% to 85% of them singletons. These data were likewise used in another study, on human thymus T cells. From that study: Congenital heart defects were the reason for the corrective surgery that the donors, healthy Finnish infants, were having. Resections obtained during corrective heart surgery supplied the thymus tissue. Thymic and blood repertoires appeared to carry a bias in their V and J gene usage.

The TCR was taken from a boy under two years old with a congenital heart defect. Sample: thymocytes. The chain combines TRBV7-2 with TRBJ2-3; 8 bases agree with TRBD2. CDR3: CASRKRGTDTQYF. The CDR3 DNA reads TGTGCCAGCAGGAAGCGGGGGACAGATACGCAGTATTTT.